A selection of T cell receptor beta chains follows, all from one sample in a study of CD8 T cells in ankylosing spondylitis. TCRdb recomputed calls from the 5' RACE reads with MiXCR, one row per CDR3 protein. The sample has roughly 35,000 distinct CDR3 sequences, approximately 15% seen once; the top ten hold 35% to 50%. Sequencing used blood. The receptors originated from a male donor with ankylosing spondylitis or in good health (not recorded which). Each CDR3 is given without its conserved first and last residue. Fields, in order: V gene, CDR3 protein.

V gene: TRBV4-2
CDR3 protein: ASSQDWVNSPAF

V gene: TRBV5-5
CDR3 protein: ASSLLGSGNQPQH

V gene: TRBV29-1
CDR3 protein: SVPTGSGELF

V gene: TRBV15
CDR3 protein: ATSRDFSDGELF

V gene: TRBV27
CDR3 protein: ASSFRDREQF

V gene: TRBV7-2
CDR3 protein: ASSLGVAGGPETQY

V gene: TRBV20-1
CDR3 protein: SARSRGRGNEQF

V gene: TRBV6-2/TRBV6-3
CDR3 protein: ASSYSRAGELF

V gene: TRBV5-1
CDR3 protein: ASSLNRGSEEKLF

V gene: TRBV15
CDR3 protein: ATSRKQGSYNEQF

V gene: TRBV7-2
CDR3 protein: ASSLGLAANTGELF

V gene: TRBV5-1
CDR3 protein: ASFDRDRSIQY

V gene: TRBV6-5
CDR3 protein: ASSYDSNQPQH

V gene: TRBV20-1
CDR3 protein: SAKGVRDTEAF

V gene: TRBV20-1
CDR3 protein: SAYRGSGAGDEQF

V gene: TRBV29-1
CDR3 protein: SVRESSGELF

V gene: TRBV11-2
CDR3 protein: ASSPRRRGVADTQY

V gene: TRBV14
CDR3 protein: ASSQWETTGKQF

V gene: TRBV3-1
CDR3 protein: ASRPPRRTGELF

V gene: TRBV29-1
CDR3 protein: SVGENSPLH

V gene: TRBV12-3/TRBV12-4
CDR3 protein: ASRASGEIVTDTQY

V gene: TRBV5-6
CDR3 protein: ASSLVQGYNEQF

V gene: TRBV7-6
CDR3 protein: ASSPLPVSLNNEQF

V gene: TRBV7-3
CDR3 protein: ASLLTSGELKPQH

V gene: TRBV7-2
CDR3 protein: ASSLLAGFTDTQY

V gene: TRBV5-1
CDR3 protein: ASSPDRATGELF

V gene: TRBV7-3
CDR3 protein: ASSLRISGELF

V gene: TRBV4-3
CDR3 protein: ASSQERHSPLH

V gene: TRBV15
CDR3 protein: ATSNSRYNEQF

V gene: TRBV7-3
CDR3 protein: ASSLDRGKSREQF

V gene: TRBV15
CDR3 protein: ATSGTATYNEQF

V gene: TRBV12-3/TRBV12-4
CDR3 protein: ASSRDRVGYEQY

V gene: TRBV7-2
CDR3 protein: ASSLGRGEQY

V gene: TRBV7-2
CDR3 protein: ASSLEPASYNEQF

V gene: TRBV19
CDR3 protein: ASRWDYGAKNIQY

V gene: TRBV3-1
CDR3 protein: ASSQSVANTEAF

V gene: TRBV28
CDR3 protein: ASRYSSTNEKLF

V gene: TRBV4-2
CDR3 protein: ASSQDPRDRETQY

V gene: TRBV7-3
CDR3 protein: ASSSRVAGANVLT

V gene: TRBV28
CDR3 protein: ASSPSQGQGGTDTQY

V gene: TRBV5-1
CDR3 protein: ASGWGAGELF

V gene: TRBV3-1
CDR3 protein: ASSRDRMNTEAF

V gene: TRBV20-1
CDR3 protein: SASDPARQGNTEAF

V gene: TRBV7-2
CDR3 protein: ASSLDPGYGYT

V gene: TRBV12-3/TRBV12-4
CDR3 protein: ASRRQGSPLH

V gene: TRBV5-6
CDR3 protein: ASSLRLLYTEAF

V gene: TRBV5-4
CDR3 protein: ASRYRGTNYGYT

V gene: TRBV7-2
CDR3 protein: ASLPLAGGPNEQF